What follows is one T cell receptor beta chain and its context. Its target is unknown. The germline gene is not matched at one end of the junction; a read error may be the cause. A modified ARM-PCR protocol with three rounds of nested PCR amplified TCRbeta. MiXCR, run by TCRdb on the multiplex PCR reads, gives a single entry per CDR3 protein. The sample has around 140,000 distinct CDR3 sequences, approximately 70% seen once. This sample's RNA came from whole unsorted tissue. These data come from a study of tumor and adjacent non-tumor tissue in lung cancer. General study results and limits: Normal lung showed higher cumulative top 100 clone frequency than tumor. TCR diversity was significantly greater in tumor than normal lung tissue.

Germline CDR1 reads DFQATT; CDR2 reads SNEGSKA (reference sequence). This CDR3 spans 13 amino acids. J is TRBJ2-7 and V is TRBV20-1, with D hard to call. This clonotype was obtained from a man aged 55-75 years with small cell lung cancer. Sequencing was done on a sample of lung tumor tissue. DNA for the CDR3: TGCAGTGTTAGAGGCCCGTCGGACTACGAGCAGTACTTC. Its translation is CSVRGPSDYEQYF.